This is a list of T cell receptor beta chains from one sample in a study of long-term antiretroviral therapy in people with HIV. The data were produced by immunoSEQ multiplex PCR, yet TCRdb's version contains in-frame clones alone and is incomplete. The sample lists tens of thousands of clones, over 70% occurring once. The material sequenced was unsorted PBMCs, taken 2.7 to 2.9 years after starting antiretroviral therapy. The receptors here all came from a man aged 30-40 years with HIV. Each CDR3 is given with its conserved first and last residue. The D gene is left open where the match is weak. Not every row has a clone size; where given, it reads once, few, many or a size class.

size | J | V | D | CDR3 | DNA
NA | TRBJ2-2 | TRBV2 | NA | CASSGQDSNTGELFF | TGTGCCAGCAGCGGCCAGGATTCGAACACCGGGGAGCTGTTTTTT
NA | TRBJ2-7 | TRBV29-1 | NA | CSVVLTGSYEQYF | TGCAGCGTCGTCCTAACAGGATCCTACGAGCAGTACTTC
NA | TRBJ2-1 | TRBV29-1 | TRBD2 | CSVEGTSGRAGSYNEQFF | TGCAGCGTTGAGGGGACTAGCGGGAGGGCCGGGTCCTACAATGAGCAGTTCTTC
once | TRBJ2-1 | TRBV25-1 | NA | CASRLGGLNEQFF | TGTGCCAGCAGACTAGGAGGGCTGAATGAGCAGTTCTTC
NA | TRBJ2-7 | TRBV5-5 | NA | CASSFNDRQTYEQYF | TGTGCCAGCAGCTTTAACGACAGGCAGACCTACGAGCAGTACTTC
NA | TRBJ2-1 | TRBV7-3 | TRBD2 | CASSTRLAGGPHEQFF | TGTGCCAGCAGCACACGGTTAGCGGGGGGGCCCCATGAGCAGTTCTTC
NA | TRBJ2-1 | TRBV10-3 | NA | CAISLGVEQFF | TGTGCCATCAGTCTAGGGGTTGAGCAGTTCTTC
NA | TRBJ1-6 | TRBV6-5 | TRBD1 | CASSHRGGSDSPLHF | TGTGCCAGCAGCCACAGGGGAGGAAGCGATTCACCCCTCCACTTT
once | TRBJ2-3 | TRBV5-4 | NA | CASSLDAAASTDTQYF | TGTGCCAGCAGCTTGGATGCAGCGGCTAGCACAGATACGCAGTATTTT
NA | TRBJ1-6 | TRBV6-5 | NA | CASSYDETGLNSPLHF | TGTGCCAGCAGTTACGACGAGACAGGCCTTAATTCACCCCTCCACTTT
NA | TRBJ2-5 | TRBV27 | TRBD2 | CASQLWTSGRFQETQYF | TGTGCCAGCCAACTTTGGACTAGCGGGAGGTTCCAAGAGACCCAGTACTTC
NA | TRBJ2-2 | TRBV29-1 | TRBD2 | CSVGTSGAYTGELFF | TGCAGCGTTGGGACTAGCGGGGCATACACCGGGGAGCTGTTTTTT
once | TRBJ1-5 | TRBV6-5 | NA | CASSYAAGNQPQHF | TGTGCCAGCAGTTACGCGGCAGGGAATCAGCCCCAGCATTTT
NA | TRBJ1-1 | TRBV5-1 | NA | CASSSQGLFEAFF | TGCGCCAGCAGCTCTCAGGGTTTGTTTGAAGCTTTCTTT
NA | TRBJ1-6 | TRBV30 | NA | CAWSVGNSPLHF | TGTGCCTGGAGTGTCGGCAATTCACCCCTCCACTTT
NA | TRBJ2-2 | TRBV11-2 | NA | CASSDGLYTGELFF | TGTGCCAGCAGTGATGGACTATACACCGGGGAGCTGTTTTTT
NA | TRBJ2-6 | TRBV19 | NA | CASSIVTGPSGANVLTF | TGTGCCAGTAGTATTGTCACAGGGCCCTCTGGGGCCAACGTCCTGACTTTC
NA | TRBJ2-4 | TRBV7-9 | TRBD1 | CASSHGTALAKNIQYF | TGTGCCAGCAGCCACGGGACAGCACTAGCCAAAAACATTCAGTACTTC
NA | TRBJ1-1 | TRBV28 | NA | CASISGQTQAFF | TGTGCCAGCATCTCAGGACAGACCCAAGCTTTCTTT
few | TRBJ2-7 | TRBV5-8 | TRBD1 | CASGGVGTGSYEQYF | TGTGCCAGCGGAGGGGTTGGGACAGGGTCCTACGAGCAGTACTTC
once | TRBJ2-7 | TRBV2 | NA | CASQDPQFPEPQDGRSSYEQYF | TGTGCCAGCCAGGACCCCCAGTTCCCCGAGCCCCAGGACGGTAGGAGCTCCTACGAGCAGTACTTC
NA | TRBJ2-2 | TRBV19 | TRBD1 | CASSGTGGSTGELFF | TGTGCCAGTAGTGGGACAGGGGGCAGCACCGGGGAGCTGTTTTTT
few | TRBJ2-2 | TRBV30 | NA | CAWSAGNTGELFF | TGTGCCTGGAGTGCTGGGAACACCGGGGAGCTGTTTTTT
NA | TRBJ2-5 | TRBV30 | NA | CAWSVRIQETQYF | TGTGCCTGGAGTGTACGTATCCAAGAGACCCAGTACTTC
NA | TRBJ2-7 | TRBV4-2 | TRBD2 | CASSLTRGLADEQYF | TGTGCCAGCAGCCTCACCCGCGGACTAGCGGACGAGCAGTACTTC
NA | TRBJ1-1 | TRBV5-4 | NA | CASSLGGRNTEAFF | TGTGCCAGCAGCTTGGGGGGCAGGAACACTGAAGCTTTCTTT
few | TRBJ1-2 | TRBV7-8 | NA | CASSLMVNYGYTF | TGTGCCAGCAGCTTAATGGTAAACTATGGCTACACCTTC
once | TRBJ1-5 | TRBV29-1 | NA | CSVETGVNQPQHF | TGCAGCGTTGAGACCGGGGTTAATCAGCCCCAGCATTTT
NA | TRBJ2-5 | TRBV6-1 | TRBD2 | CASSEERGARETQYF | TGTGCCAGCAGTGAGGAGCGGGGGGCCAGAGAGACCCAGTACTTC
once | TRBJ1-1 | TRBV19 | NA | CASSELVGKNTEAFF | TGTGCCAGTAGTGAGTTGGTAGGTAAGAACACTGAAGCTTTCTTT
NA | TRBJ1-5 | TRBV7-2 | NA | CASSLGLRDGQPQHF | TGTGCCAGCAGCTTAGGTTTAAGGGACGGGCAGCCCCAGCATTTT